These 22 T cell receptor beta chains came from one sample sequenced in a study of OX40 agonist ivuxolimab in advanced cancers. Here immunoSEQ multiplex PCR was the method, and the copy in TCRdb shows in-frame clones only, minus some. The data contain under 100,000 clones, approximately 83% of them seen just once; the ten biggest clones take up less than 6.5%. The source material was CD4+ or CD8+ T cells sorted from blood, sampled in a trial of the OX40 agonist ivuxolimab. The source is an adult with an advanced solid tumor such as melanoma, head and neck, liver or kidney cancer.

This clone was detected a few times. The chain employs TRBV2 and TRBJ2-3, with TRBD2 matching 10 bases. This CDR3 is built from 15 residues. Losses at the gene ends were 6 bases for V and 1 base for J; bases not matched to a gene: 4. Per the germline V gene, CDR1 is SNHLY and CDR2 is FYNNEI. CDR3 residues: CASRTGTSGTDTQYF. The CDR3 coding sequence is TGTGCCAGCAGAACCGGGACTAGCGGCACAGATACGCAGTATTTT. Full variable domain (remainder filled in from reference TRBV2 and TRBJ2-3): EPEVTQTPSHQVTQMGQEVILRCVPISNHLYFYWYRQILGQKVEFLVSFYNNEISEKSEIFDDQFSVERPDGSNFTLKIRSTKLEDSAMYFCASRTGTSGTDTQYFGPGTRLTVL.

The chain couples TRBV27 to TRBJ2-3; 7 positions agree with TRBD2. CDR1 and CDR2 from the germline V gene are MNHEY and SMNVEV (reference sequence). The CDR3 is 16 amino acids. V was pared by 5 bases and J by 6 bases, with 14 bases of the junction left unmatched. The CDR3 region is CASSPLARGPSDTQYF. CDR3 bases: TGTGCCAGCAGTCCACTAGCGAGAGGGCCCTCGGATACGCAGTATTTT.

The chain combines TRBV27 with TRBJ1-6, with D possibly matching TRBD1 (5 bases). There are 15 residues in the CDR3. Between the trimmed V and J ends, which lost 4 bases and 0 bases, there was a span of 7 bases. CDR1 and CDR2 from the germline V gene are MNHEY and SMNVEV (reference sequence). The CDR3 region has the DNA TGTGCCAGCAGTTGGGACGCCTCCTATAATTCACCCCTCCACTTT. Protein sequence: CASSWDASYNSPLHF.

The chain joins TRBV2 to TRBJ1-4; D is perhaps TRBD1 (6 bases). The CDR3 spans 13 residues. V lost 6 bases and J lost 8, with 13 bases in between. Germline CDR1 SNHLY, CDR2 FYNNEI. In DNA, the CDR3 is TGTGCCAGCAGACAGGGAGAGGTAGAAAAACTGTTTTTT. Protein product: CASRQGEVEKLFF.

The rearrangement joins TRBV5-4 to TRBJ2-7; D unclear. The CDR3 length is 15 residues. V shed 3 bases and J shed 3 bases, with 16 bases lying between them. Germline V gene lookup returns CDR1 SGHNT and CDR2 YYREEE (reference sequence). The CDR3 DNA reads as TGTGCCAGCAGCTCCCGGGTGGAAAAGAGCTACGAGCAGTACTTC. Its protein product is CASSSRVEKSYEQYF.

The chain employs TRBV4-3 and TRBJ2-7, with TRBD1 identical over 7 bases. Germline V gene data show CDR1 as LGHNA and CDR2 as YSLEER. The CDR3 covers 15 residues. Trimming cost V 3 bases and J 2 bases; bases outside gene matches: 7. Here the CDR3 DNA reads TGCGCCAGCAGCCAGGGGACAGTGACTCCCTACGAGCAGTACTTC. It codes for CASSQGTVTPYEQYF.

The chain carries TRBV6-5 and TRBJ2-7; D is perhaps TRBD2 (5 bases). Germline V gene sequence: CDR1 MNHEY, CDR2 SVGAGI. V was clipped by 4 bases and J by 4 bases, with 14 bases between them. CDR3 length equals 14 residues. CDR3 sequence (DNA): TGTGCCAGCAGTTCCGACTGGACGGGGTACGAGCAGTACTTC. This gives the protein CASSSDWTGYEQYF.

This chain links TRBV18 with TRBJ1-1; TRBD1 might be the D (6 bases). Germline CDR1 KGHSH, CDR2 LQKENI. This CDR3 spans 18 amino acids. V lost 2 bases and J lost 0, with 19 bases in between. The CDR3 coding sequence is TGTGCCAGCTCACCAGAAAGTCTACAGGGCCTCCTGAACACTGAAGCTTTCTTT. Translated: CASSPESLQGLLNTEAFF.

This clone is a singleton in its sample. The chain links TRBV5-4 to TRBJ1-3, with D maybe TRBD1 (6 bases). V lost 4 bases and J lost 0, with 14 bases in between. The CDR3 is made up of 16 amino acids. From germline, CDR1 is SGHNT and CDR2 YYREEE (reference sequence). The CDR3 region is CASSQATGTSGNTIYF. As DNA, the CDR3 is TGTGCCAGCAGCCAGGCGACAGGAACCTCTGGAAACACCATATATTTT.

By its share, this clone is medium-sized (0.01 to 0.1%). The gene calls are TRBV19 and TRBJ1-2; TRBD1 aligns across 7 bases. From germline, CDR1 is LNHDA and CDR2 SQIVND (reference sequence). V was pared by 2 bases and J by 4 bases, with 13 bases of the junction left unmatched. The CDR3 contains 17 residues. CDR3 in amino acids: CASSIPHRQGFPYGYTF. Here the CDR3 DNA reads TGTGCCAGTAGTATACCCCACCGACAGGGATTCCCCTATGGCTACACCTTC.

This clone was counted a single time. V and J are TRBV28 and TRBJ2-7, with a possible D match to TRBD1 (5 bases). From germline, CDR1 is MDHEN and CDR2 SYDVKM. This CDR3 is built from 15 residues. Trimming took 1 base from V and 1 from J, leaving 11 bases between them. The chain's CDR3 is CASSLSRERSYEQYF. CDR3 sequence (DNA): TGTGCCAGCAGTTTATCCAGGGAAAGGTCCTACGAGCAGTACTTC.

V usage is TRBV5-8 and J usage is TRBJ1-2, with D perhaps TRBD1 (5 bases). Germline V CDR1 and CDR2: SGHTS, YDEGEE. V lost 3 bases, J lost 1 base, and 16 bases lay in between. The CDR3 consists of 16 residues. The CDR3 DNA follows: TGTGCCAGCAGCTCTCTCCTGGTTGGGGGTAACTATGGCTACACCTTC. This translates into CASSSLLVGGNYGYTF.

This chain connects TRBV7-2 to TRBJ2-2, with D uncertain. Germline CDR1 reads SGHTA; CDR2 reads FQGNSA. The CDR3 extends over 13 amino acids. Trimming pared 3 bases from V and 4 bases from J, leaving 6 bases between. The CDR3 sequence: CASSFEVTGELFF. DNA of the CDR3: TGTGCCAGCAGCTTCGAGGTCACCGGGGAGCTGTTTTTT.

V usage is TRBV6-1 and J usage is TRBJ2-6; D is unclear. CDR1 MNHNS and CDR2 SASEGT come from the germline V gene. This CDR3 is 13 amino acids long. Deletions cut 5 bases from V and 1 base from J, with 3 bases between. CDR3 loop: CASSQSGANVLTF. DNA of the CDR3: TGTGCCAGCAGTCAATCTGGGGCCAACGTCCTGACTTTC.

V gene TRBV29-1 combines with J gene TRBJ1-5; the match to TRBD1 covers 8 bases. The length of the CDR3 is 14 residues. Germline V gives CDR1 SQVTM, CDR2 ANQGSEA. The trim removed 6 bases at V and 1 base at J, leaving 5 bases unmatched. The DNA of the CDR3 is TGCAGCGTCGCAGGGGGCGCGAGCAATCAGCCCCAGCATTTT. This gives the protein CSVAGGASNQPQHF.

CDR3 DNA sequence: TGTGCCAGCAGCTTGAACACAGATACGCAGTATTTT. As protein: CASSLNTDTQYF. The chain recombines TRBV5-6 with TRBJ2-3; D call uncertain. Germline V CDR1 and CDR2: SGHDT, YYEEEE. Trimming left V 1 base short and J 2 bases short, with 2 bases between. The CDR3 sequence is 12 residues long.

This clone was counted only a few times. This chain uses TRBV5-1 with TRBJ2-3, with D hard to call. Germline lookup yields CDR1 SGHRS and CDR2 YFSETQ. V dropped 0 bases and J dropped 4 bases, with 9 bases sitting between them. The length of the CDR3 is 14 residues. CDR3 bases: TGCGCCAGCAGCTTGGAGGCACGCTCAGATACGCAGTATTTT. This gives the protein CASSLEARSDTQYF. Supplemented by reference TRBV5-1 and TRBJ2-3, the full variable domain reads KAGVTQTPRYLIKTRGQQVTLSCSPISGHRSVSWYQQTPGQGLQFLFEYFSETQRNKGNFPGRFSGRQFSNSRSEMNVSTLELGDSALYLCASSLEARSDTQYFGPGTRLTVL.

This chain connects TRBV2 to TRBJ2-3, with TRBD2 matching 8 bases. Germline CDR1 is SNHLY and CDR2 is FYNNEI. Trimming removed 0 bases from V and 1 base from J; junction bases left unmatched: 3. The CDR3 covers 16 residues. The DNA of the CDR3 is TGTGCCAGCAGTGAAGCGCGGGGGGCCCGCACAGATACGCAGTATTTT. Its protein product is CASSEARGARTDTQYF.

This rearrangement joins TRBV4-2 to TRBJ1-3; 11 positions agree with TRBD1. This CDR3 is built from 17 residues. Germline trimming cut 2 bases from V and 2 bases from J; bases unmatched to any gene: 5. The germline CDR1 and CDR2 sequences are LGHNA and YNFKEQ. The DNA of the CDR3 is TGTGCCAGCAGCCAAAGGGACAGGGGGGATCCTGGAAACACCATATATTTT. This gives the protein CASSQRDRGDPGNTIYF.

This sequence joins TRBV4-3 and TRBJ1-1; perhaps TRBD1 as D (5 bases). CDR1 LGHNA and CDR2 YSLEER come from the germline V gene. Deletions cut 1 base from V and 3 bases from J, with 12 bases between. The CDR3 consists of 15 residues. Here the CDR3 DNA reads TGCGCCAGCAGCCAAGCAGGGCAATGGGACACTGAAGCTTTCTTT. Translation: CASSQAGQWDTEAFF.

The gene calls are TRBV4-1 and TRBJ1-1; D is uncertain. The CDR3 is made up of 11 amino acids. The V and J ends lost 6 bases and 1 base respectively, with 3 bases between them. Germline CDR1 reads MGHRA; CDR2 reads YSYEKL. CDR3: CASSQNTEAFF. The CDR3 DNA is TGCGCCAGCAGTCAGAACACTGAAGCTTTCTTT.

The chain has TRBV5-1 and TRBJ2-3; 7 bases fit TRBD1. CDR1 is SGHRS, CDR2 YFSETQ, per germline. The CDR3 contains 16 residues. Trimming removed 0 bases from V and 4 bases from J; junction bases left unmatched: 8. The CDR3 nucleotides are TGCGCCAGCAGCTTGGAGGGGGCTCCCCGCCCAGATACGCAGTATTTT. Amino acid sequence: CASSLEGAPRPDTQYF. Based on the CDR3 plus reference TRBV5-1 and TRBJ2-3, the full variable domain is KAGVTQTPRYLIKTRGQQVTLSCSPISGHRSVSWYQQTPGQGLQFLFEYFSETQRNKGNFPGRFSGRQFSNSRSEMNVSTLELGDSALYLCASSLEGAPRPDTQYFGPGTRLTVL.